The 11 T cell receptor beta chains reported below all come from one sample, sequenced in a study of blood T cell repertoires in COVID-19. Using immunoSEQ multiplex PCR, the repertoire was profiled, and TCRdb retains in-frame clones only, with some absent. The sample has about 170,000 clones, roughly 91% seen once. The sample taken for sequencing was peripheral blood. The origin of the receptors is a man aged 50-60 years who had recovered from COVID-19.

In the case of this clone: A read error may produce the germline difference seen at one junction end. The chain joins TRBV2 to TRBJ2-5; 10 bases line up with TRBD1. Germline assignment: CDR1 SNHLY and CDR2 FYNNEI. The CDR3 is 11 residues long. The CDR3 coding sequence is TGTGCCAGCAGTACCGGGACAGGGGAAAACTTC. Encoded protein: CASSTGTGENF.

Points on this clone: One end of the junction does not line up with germline, which may come from a read error. DNA of the CDR3: TGTGCCATCAATGAGGCGGGAGGGTCAGATACGCAGTATTTT. As protein: CAINEAGGSDTQYF. The rearrangement uses TRBV10-3 and TRBJ2-3; 9 bases fit TRBD2. Germline values: CDR1 ENHRY, CDR2 SYGVKD. The CDR3 consists of 14 residues.

The chain uses TRBV18 and TRBJ1-2; D might be TRBD1 (5 bases). The V gene lost 1 base and the J gene lost 6 bases, with 15 bases spanning the gap. This CDR3 is built from 15 residues. Per germline, CDR1 KGHSH and CDR2 LQKENI. The CDR3 coding sequence is TGTGCCAGCTCACCACGGGGGGTCCCGATTGATGGCTACACCTTC. This translates into CASSPRGVPIDGYTF.

The chain joins TRBV6-5 to TRBJ2-7; 10 positions match TRBD1. The length of the CDR3 is 15 residues. The germline V gene encodes CDR1 MNHEY and CDR2 SVGAGI. V gave up 6 bases and J gave up 4 bases; unmatched junction bases: 9. CDR3 coding DNA: TGTGCCAGCAGCCGGGCGGGACAGGGGCAATACGAGCAGTACTTC. It encodes CASSRAGQGQYEQYF.

The chain couples TRBV5-1 to TRBJ2-1; perhaps TRBD1 as D (6 bases). CDR1 SGHRS and CDR2 YFSETQ come from the germline V gene. Trimming pared 0 bases from V and 9 bases from J, leaving 13 bases between. This CDR3 has 14 amino acids. CDR3 amino acids: CASSLEGRGGEQFF. CDR3 nucleotides: TGCGCCAGCAGCTTGGAAGGCAGGGGCGGTGAGCAGTTCTTC.

This chain connects TRBV19 to TRBJ1-2; 8 nucleotides align to TRBD1. V lost 4 bases and J lost 4; bases outside the gene matches: 17. CDR3 length: 18 amino acids. CDR1 and CDR2 from the germline V gene are LNHDA and SQIVND (reference sequence). In DNA form, the CDR3 reads TGTGCCAGTAGTAAGCGGGGCGGACAGGGTCGGAGGTTCTATGGCTACACCTTC. The encoded protein is CASSKRGGQGRRFYGYTF. The whole variable domain, remainder taken from reference TRBV19 and TRBJ1-2, is DGGITQSPKYLFRKEGQNVTLSCEQNLNHDAMYWYRQDPGQGLRLIYYSQIVNDFQKGDIAEGYSVSREKKESFPLTVTSAQKNPTAFYLCASSKRGGQGRRFYGYTFGSGTRLTVV.

The gene calls are TRBV14 and TRBJ2-1; TRBD2 aligns across 13 bases. Per germline, CDR1 SGHDN and CDR2 FVKESK. The CDR3 length is 17 residues. V lost 4 bases, J lost 9 bases, and 12 bases stayed unmatched. CDR3 residues: CASSPGGGLAGRVEQFF. CDR3 nucleotide sequence: TGTGCCAGCAGCCCTGGGGGGGGACTAGCGGGAAGAGTTGAGCAGTTCTTC. The whole variable domain, filled in from reference TRBV14 and TRBJ2-1, reads EAGVTQFPSHSVIEKGQTVTLRCDPISGHDNLYWYRRVMGKEIKFLLHFVKESKQDESGMPNNRFLAERTGGTYSTLKVQPAELEDSGVYFCASSPGGGLAGRVEQFFGPGTRLTVL.

The rearrangement joins TRBV28 to TRBJ1-5; 9 bases align to TRBD1. The V segment lost 5 bases and the J segment 1 base; nucleotides outside the gene matches: 6. Looked up from germline, CDR1 is MDHEN and CDR2 is SYDVKM. The CDR3 spans 16 residues. CDR3: CASSPDRGRSNQPQHF. The CDR3 nucleotides are TGTGCCAGCAGTCCCGACAGGGGGAGGAGCAATCAGCCCCAGCATTTT.

V usage is TRBV28 and J usage is TRBJ2-7, with 12 bases matching TRBD1. The length of the CDR3 is 16 residues. The junction had 6 bases not matched to a gene; V was cut back by 4 bases and J by 2 bases. Looked up from germline, CDR1 is MDHEN and CDR2 is SYDVKM. The CDR3 bases are TGTGCCAGCAGTTCAGGGACAGGGGGCGGCACCTACGAGCAGTACTTC. The encoded protein is CASSSGTGGGTYEQYF.

V and J are TRBV20-1 and TRBJ2-1; 8 bases map to TRBD1. The CDR3 is made up of 13 amino acids. The junction had 4 bases not matched to a gene; V was cut back by 3 bases and J by 6 bases. CDR1 and CDR2 from the germline V gene are DFQATT and SNEGSKA (reference sequence). CDR3 loop: CSASLDRANEQFF. The CDR3 DNA is TGCAGTGCTAGTCTGGACAGGGCCAATGAGCAGTTCTTC.

The chain is built from TRBV9 and TRBJ2-3, with 7 bases identical to TRBD2. The J segment lost 2 bases and the V segment lost 4 bases, leaving 13 bases of the junction unmatched. The CDR3 contains 17 residues. Germline assignment: CDR1 SGDLS and CDR2 YYNGEE. CDR3 residues: CASSPQAGTTITDTQYF. The CDR3, as DNA: TGTGCCAGCAGCCCCCAGGCTGGGACTACCATCACAGATACGCAGTATTTT.